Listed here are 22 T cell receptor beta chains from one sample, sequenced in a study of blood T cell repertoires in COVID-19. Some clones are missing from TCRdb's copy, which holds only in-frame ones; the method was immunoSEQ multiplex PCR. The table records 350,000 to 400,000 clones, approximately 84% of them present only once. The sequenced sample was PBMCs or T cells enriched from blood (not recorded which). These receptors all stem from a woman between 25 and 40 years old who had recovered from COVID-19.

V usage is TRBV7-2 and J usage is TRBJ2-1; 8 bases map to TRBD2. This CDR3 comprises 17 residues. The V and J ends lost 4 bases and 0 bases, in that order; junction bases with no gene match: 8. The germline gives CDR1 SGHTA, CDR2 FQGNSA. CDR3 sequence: CASSSFASGSSYNEQFF. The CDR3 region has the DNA TGTGCCAGCAGCTCCTTTGCGAGCGGGAGCTCCTACAATGAGCAGTTCTTC.

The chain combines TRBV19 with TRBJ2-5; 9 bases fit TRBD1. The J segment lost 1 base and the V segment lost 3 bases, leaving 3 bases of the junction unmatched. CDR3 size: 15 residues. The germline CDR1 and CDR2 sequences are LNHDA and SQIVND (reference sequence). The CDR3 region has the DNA TGTGCCAGTAGTATTCCGGGACAGGGCCAAGAGACCCAGTACTTC. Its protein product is CASSIPGQGQETQYF.

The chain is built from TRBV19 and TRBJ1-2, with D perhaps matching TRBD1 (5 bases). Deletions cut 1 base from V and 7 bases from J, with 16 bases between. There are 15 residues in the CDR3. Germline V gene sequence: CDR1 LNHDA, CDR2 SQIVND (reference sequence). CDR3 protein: CASSIAPGQGSGYTF. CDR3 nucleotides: TGTGCCAGTAGTATAGCCCCCGGGCAGGGCAGTGGCTACACCTTC.

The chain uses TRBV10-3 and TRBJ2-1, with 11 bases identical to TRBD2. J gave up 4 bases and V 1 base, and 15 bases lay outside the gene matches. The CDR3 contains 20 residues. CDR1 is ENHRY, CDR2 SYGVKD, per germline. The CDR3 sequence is CAISELRSKGRTSGYNEQFF. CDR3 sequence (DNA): TGTGCCATCAGTGAGTTAAGGTCAAAGGGACGGACTAGCGGGTACAATGAGCAGTTCTTC.

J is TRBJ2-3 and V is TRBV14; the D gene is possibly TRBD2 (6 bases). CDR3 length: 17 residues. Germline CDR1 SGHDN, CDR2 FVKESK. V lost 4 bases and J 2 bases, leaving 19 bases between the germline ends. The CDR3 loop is CASSPRRPGLTTDTQYF. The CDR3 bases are TGTGCCAGCAGCCCGAGACGACCGGGACTCACCACAGATACGCAGTATTTT.

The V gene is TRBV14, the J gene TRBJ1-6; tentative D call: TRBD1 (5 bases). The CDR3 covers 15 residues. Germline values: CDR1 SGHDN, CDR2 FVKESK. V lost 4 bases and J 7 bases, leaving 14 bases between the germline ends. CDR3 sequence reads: CASSPGGGWNSPLHF. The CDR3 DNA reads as TGTGCCAGCAGCCCCGGGGGGGGTTGGAATTCACCCCTCCACTTT.

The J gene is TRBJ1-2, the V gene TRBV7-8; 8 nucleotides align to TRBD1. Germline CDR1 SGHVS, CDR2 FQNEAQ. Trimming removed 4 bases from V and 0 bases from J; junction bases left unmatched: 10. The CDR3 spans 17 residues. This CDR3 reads CASSSRTGLLANYGYTF. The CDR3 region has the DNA TGTGCCAGCAGCTCTCGGACAGGGCTGCTAGCTAACTATGGCTACACCTTC.

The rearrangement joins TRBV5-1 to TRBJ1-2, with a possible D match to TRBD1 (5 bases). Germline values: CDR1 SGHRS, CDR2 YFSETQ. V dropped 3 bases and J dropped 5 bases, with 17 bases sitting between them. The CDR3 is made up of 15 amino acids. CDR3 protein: CASSYRFDRQYGYTF. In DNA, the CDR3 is TGCGCCAGCAGCTACCGATTTGACAGACAGTATGGCTACACCTTC.

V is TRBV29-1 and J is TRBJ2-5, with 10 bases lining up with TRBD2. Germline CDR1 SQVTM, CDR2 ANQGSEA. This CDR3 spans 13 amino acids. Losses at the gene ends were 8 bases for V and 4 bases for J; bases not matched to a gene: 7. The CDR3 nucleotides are TGCAGCATGATGGGACTAGCGAGAGAGACCCAGTACTTC. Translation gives CSMMGLARETQYF.

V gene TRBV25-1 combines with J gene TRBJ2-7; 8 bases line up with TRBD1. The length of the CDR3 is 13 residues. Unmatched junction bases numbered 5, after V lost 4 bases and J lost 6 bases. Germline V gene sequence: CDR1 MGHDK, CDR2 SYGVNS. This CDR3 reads CASSATGVAEQYF. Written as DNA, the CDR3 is TGTGCCAGCAGTGCGACAGGGGTCGCCGAGCAGTACTTC.

DNA for the CDR3: TGTGCCAGCAGCACATCCGGGACAGGGAAATACGAGCAGTACTTC. It yields the protein CASSTSGTGKYEQYF. The chain recombines TRBV28 with TRBJ2-7; 9 bases are shared with TRBD1. The CDR3 sequence is 15 residues long. V shed 6 bases, J shed 4 bases, and the junction held 10 bases outside the gene matches. Per the germline V gene, CDR1 is MDHEN and CDR2 is SYDVKM.

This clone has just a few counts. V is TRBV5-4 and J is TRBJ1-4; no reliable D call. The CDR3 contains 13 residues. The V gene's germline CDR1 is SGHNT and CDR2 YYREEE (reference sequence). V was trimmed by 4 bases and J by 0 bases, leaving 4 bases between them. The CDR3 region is CASSRATNEKLFF. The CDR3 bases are TGTGCCAGCAGCCGAGCAACTAATGAAAAACTGTTTTTT.

The CDR3 sequence: CASSPVNTSGPYEQYF. CDR3 coding DNA: TGTGCCAGCAGTCCTGTTAATACTAGCGGTCCCTACGAGCAGTACTTC. This sequence joins TRBV6-7 and TRBJ2-7; TRBD2 matches at 8 bases. TRBV6-7 is noted as an ORF with a role that remains uncertain. The CDR3 is made up of 16 amino acids. Trimming removed 5 bases from V and 2 bases from J; junction bases left unmatched: 11.

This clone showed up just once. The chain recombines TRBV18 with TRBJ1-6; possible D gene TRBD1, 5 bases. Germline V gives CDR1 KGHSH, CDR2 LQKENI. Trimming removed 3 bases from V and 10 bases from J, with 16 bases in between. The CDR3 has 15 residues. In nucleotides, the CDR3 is TGTGCCAGCTCACCCGGGCAGGGTGAGATCTCACCCCTCCACTTT. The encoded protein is CASSPGQGEISPLHF. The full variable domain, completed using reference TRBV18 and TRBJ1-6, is NAGVMQNPRHLVRRRGQEARLRCSPMKGHSHVYWYRQLPEEGLKFMVYLQKENIIDESGMPKERFSAEFPKEGPSILRIQQVVRGDSAAYFCASSPGQGEISPLHFGNGTRLTVT.

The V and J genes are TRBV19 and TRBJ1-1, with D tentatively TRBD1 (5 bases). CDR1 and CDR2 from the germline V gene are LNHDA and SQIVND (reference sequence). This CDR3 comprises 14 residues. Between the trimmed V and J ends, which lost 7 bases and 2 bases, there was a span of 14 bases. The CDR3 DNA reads TGTGCCAGTACCCGGAGGGGTTTCAACACTGAAGCTTTCTTT. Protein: CASTRRGFNTEAFF. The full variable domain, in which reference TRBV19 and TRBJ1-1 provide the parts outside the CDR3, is DGGITQSPKYLFRKEGQNVTLSCEQNLNHDAMYWYRQDPGQGLRLIYYSQIVNDFQKGDIAEGYSVSREKKESFPLTVTSAQKNPTAFYLCASTRRGFNTEAFFGQGTRLTVV.

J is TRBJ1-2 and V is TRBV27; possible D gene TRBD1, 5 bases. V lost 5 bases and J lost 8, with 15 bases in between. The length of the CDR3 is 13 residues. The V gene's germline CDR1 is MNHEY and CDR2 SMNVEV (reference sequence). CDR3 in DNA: TGTGCCAGCAGTCTCCTCGGGGGGGGAGGCTACACCTTC. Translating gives CASSLLGGGGYTF.

The CDR3 nucleotides read TGTGCCAGCAGCCAGGCTAGCGGGGGGTCAAGCACAGATACGCAGTATTTT. Its protein is CASSQASGGSSTDTQYF. This chain links TRBV3-1 (or the pseudogene TRBV3-2) with TRBJ2-3; 11 bases are a match to TRBD2. The CDR3 has 17 residues. Trimming removed 3 bases from V and 0 bases from J; junction bases left unmatched: 5. From germline, CDR1 is LGHDT and CDR2 YNNKEL (reference sequence).

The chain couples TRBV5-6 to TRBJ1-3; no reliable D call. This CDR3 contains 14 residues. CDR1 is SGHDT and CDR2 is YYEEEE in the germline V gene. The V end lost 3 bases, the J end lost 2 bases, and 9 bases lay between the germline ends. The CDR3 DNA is TGTGCCAGCAGCTCCGGTTTAACTGGAAACACCATATATTTT. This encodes CASSSGLTGNTIYF.

CDR3 coding DNA: TGTGCCAGCAGTCGCACCGGGACAGCGACAGCTTTCTTT. Translation gives CASSRTGTATAFF. The chain uses TRBV2 and TRBJ1-1; 7 bases match TRBD1. CDR3 length equals 13 residues. The J segment lost 10 bases and the V segment lost 5 bases, leaving 10 bases of the junction unmatched. Germline CDR1 is SNHLY and CDR2 is FYNNEI.

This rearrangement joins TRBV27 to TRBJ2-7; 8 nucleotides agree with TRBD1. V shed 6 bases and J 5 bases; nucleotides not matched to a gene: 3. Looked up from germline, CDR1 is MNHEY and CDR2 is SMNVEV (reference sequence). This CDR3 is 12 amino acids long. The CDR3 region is CASSNRGDEQYF. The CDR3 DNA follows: TGTGCCAGCAGCAACAGGGGGGACGAGCAGTACTTC.

CDR3 residues: CASSRRGGSGIYNEQFF. For the CDR3, the DNA is TGTGCCAGCAGCCGGCGGGGAGGGAGCGGGATCTACAATGAGCAGTTCTTC. This chain connects TRBV5-6 to TRBJ2-1; TRBD2 matches 7 bases. V gave up 4 bases and J gave up 3 bases; unmatched junction bases: 13. This CDR3 is built from 17 residues. The germline gives CDR1 SGHDT, CDR2 YYEEEE. Looking up the rest from reference TRBV5-6 and TRBJ2-1 gives the full variable domain: DAGVTQSPTHLIKTRGQQVTLRCSPKSGHDTVSWYQQALGQGPQFIFQYYEEEERQRGNFPDRFSGHQFPNYSSELNVNALLLGDSALYLCASSRRGGSGIYNEQFFGPGTRLTVL.

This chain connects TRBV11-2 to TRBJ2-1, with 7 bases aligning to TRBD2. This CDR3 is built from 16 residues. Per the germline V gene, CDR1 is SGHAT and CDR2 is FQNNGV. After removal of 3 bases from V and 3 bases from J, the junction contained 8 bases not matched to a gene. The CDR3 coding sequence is TGTGCCAGCAGCTTCCCGGGAGGTCGAATCTACAATGAGCAGTTCTTC. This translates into CASSFPGGRIYNEQFF. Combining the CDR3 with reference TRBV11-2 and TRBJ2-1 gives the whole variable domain EAGVAQSPRYKIIEKRQSVAFWCNPISGHATLYWYQQILGQGPKLLIQFQNNGVVDDSQLPKDRFSAERLKGVDSTLKIQPAKLEDSAVYLCASSFPGGRIYNEQFFGPGTRLTVL.